This T cell receptor (beta chain) was captured by sequencing in a study of radiotherapy plus CTLA-4 blockade in lung cancer (dated by TCRdb to the late 2010s). In the study overall: Among enrolled patients, 15% to 20% had an objective response and roughly 30% reached disease control. Beyond this particular receptor, the publication reports: TCR clones derived from tumors expanded in peripheral blood after treatment with radiotherapy and ipilimumab. Increased serum interferon-beta after radiation, together with early dynamic changes in blood T cell clones, were reported to be the strongest predictors of response.

Focal radiation therapy combined with CTLA-4 blockade (ipilimumab) was tested in patients with chemo-refractory metastatic non-small-cell lung cancer. According to the germline V gene, CDR1 reads SGHRS and CDR2 reads YFSETQ. The cysteine opens and the phenylalanine closes a CDR3 of 16 amino acids. Only CDR3 DNA remains: 48 bases, in frame from the first base. The protocol used for the library was the immunoSEQ multiplex PCR assay. The table comes from immuneACCESS by way of TCRdb, which keeps in-frame sequences with V and J called. Part of the clones is missing from these tables; in studies checked, under half for an unresolved V gene and the rest for unknown reasons. This sample has 50,000 to 70,000 clones in its table, and 70% to 85% of those were observed once. The top ten constitute around 3.7% of the sample. This clone appeared once. This clone's antigen is unknown. Base-call qualities are not available, and no considerably larger clone is one nucleotide away.

The material sequenced was peripheral blood, taken from a patient treated with radiotherapy plus ipilimumab. This receptor chain uses TRBV5-1 and TRBJ2-5, and 8 bases in between align with TRBD2. The J call may be mistaken, given a closer DNA end match to TRBJ2-7. The source is a human donor with non-small cell lung cancer who had a partial response to radiotherapy plus ipilimumab. In nucleotides, the sequence is TGCGCCAGCAGGATATTCGGGGGGGCCAACTCCTACGAGCAGTACTTC. Translated, it reads CASRIFGGANSYEQYF.